The present T cell receptor (beta chain) was sequenced within a study of human thymus T cells. With V trimmed by 0 bases and J by 1 base, 2 bases remained unmatched. Germline V CDR1 and CDR2: SGDLS, YYNGEE. CDR3 size: 15 residues. Profiled with immunoSEQ multiplex PCR; TCRdb holds only in-frame clones, not every one. The sample has 40,000 to 55,000 clones, approximately 95% seen once. The specimen sequenced was blood. This TCR came from a boy less than two years old with a congenital heart defect but otherwise immunologically healthy. The V gene is TRBV9, the J gene TRBJ2-3; TRBD2 matches at 7 bases. The CDR3 nucleotides are TGTGCCAGCAGCGTAGGGAGCGGGGGCACAGATACGCAGTATTTT. Translation: CASSVGSGGTDTQYF. Full variable domain (missing parts from reference TRBV9 and TRBJ2-3): DSGVTQTPKHLITATGQRVTLRCSPRSGDLSVYWYQQSLDQGLQFLIQYYNGEERAKGNILERFSAQQFPDLHSELNLSSLELGDSALYFCASSVGSGGTDTQYFGPGTRLTVL.